One sample yielded the 8 T cell receptor beta chains listed below, sequenced in a study of cytomegalovirus exposure and HLA in healthy donors. Primers included in the PCR were 60 Vbeta and 13 Jbeta primers. This table comes from immunoSEQ multiplex PCR, and its TCRdb copy is limited to in-frame clones, with some not included. The table has under 150,000 clones, over 60% seen once. Sequencing was performed on PBMCs. The receptors originated from a woman in her thirties in good health and CMV-seropositive.

The J gene is TRBJ2-5, the V gene TRBV4-2; 9 bases line up with TRBD2. This CDR3 is 17 amino acids long. Germline loops: CDR1 LGHNA, CDR2 YNFKEQ. The trim removed 2 bases at V and 5 bases at J, leaving 12 bases unmatched. CDR3 nucleotides: TGTGCCAGCAGCCAAACCGACCAGCGGGGGGCCAGGGAGACCCAGTACTTC. It encodes CASSQTDQRGARETQYF.

The rearrangement links TRBV28 to TRBJ2-5; possibly TRBD2 for D (6 bases). The ends were cut back, 7 bases at V and 5 bases at J, with 17 bases in the middle. The V gene's germline CDR1 is MDHEN and CDR2 SYDVKM. The CDR3 length is 14 residues. The CDR3 coding sequence is TGTGCCAGCACGGCGGGACGAAGATACGAGACCCAGTACTTC. This translates into CASTAGRRYETQYF.

This clone has only one observation. This chain links TRBV19 with TRBJ2-1, with TRBD2 matching 15 bases. V dropped 7 bases and J dropped 5; count of bases not matched to a gene: 6. Germline V lookup: CDR1 LNHDA, CDR2 SQIVND (reference sequence). The CDR3 loop spans 16 amino acids. For the CDR3, the DNA is TGTGCCAGTAATGGACTAGCGGGGGGGCAGGACAATGAGCAGTTCTTC. Its translation is CASNGLAGGQDNEQFF.

This chain connects TRBV4-2 to TRBJ1-5; unclear D gene. Germline CDR1 LGHNA, CDR2 YNFKEQ. CDR3 length: 15 residues. The V gene lost 1 base and the J gene lost 5 bases, with 12 bases spanning the gap. The CDR3 sequence: CASSQGEEPYQPQHF. CDR3 nucleotide sequence: TGTGCCAGCAGCCAAGGCGAGGAGCCTTATCAGCCCCAGCATTTT.

This chain joins TRBV5-6 and TRBJ1-2; TRBD1 is a possible D gene (6 bases). The length of the CDR3 is 14 residues. The germline CDR1 and CDR2 sequences are SGHDT and YYEEEE. Trimming removed 1 base at V and 5 bases at J, with 12 bases between. The DNA for the CDR3 is TGTGCCAGCAGCTTGATGGGACAAGGGTATGGCTACACCTTC. Encoded protein: CASSLMGQGYGYTF.

V usage is TRBV30 and J usage is TRBJ2-5; D perhaps matches TRBD2 (6 bases). V lost 8 bases to trimming and J lost 6 bases, with 19 bases between them. This CDR3 has 13 residues. The germline gives CDR1 GTSNPN, CDR2 SVGIG (reference sequence). Here the CDR3 DNA reads TGTGCCGGAGGAGGGGTAGGGAAAAAGACCCAGTACTTC. Amino acids: CAGGGVGKKTQYF.

This chain connects TRBV5-5 to TRBJ2-1; D is possibly TRBD1 (5 bases). Germline CDR1 SGHKS, CDR2 YYEKEE (reference sequence). V lost 0 bases and J 0 bases, leaving 7 bases between the germline ends. This CDR3 has 15 amino acids. The CDR3 loop reads CASSLERGSYNEQFF. The DNA for the CDR3 is TGTGCCAGCAGCTTGGAAAGGGGCTCCTACAATGAGCAGTTCTTC.

The chain couples TRBV28 to TRBJ2-3; 8 nucleotides match TRBD2. The CDR3 spans 13 residues. Trimming cost V 6 bases and J 4 bases; bases outside gene matches: 3. CDR1 is MDHEN and CDR2 is SYDVKM in the germline V gene. The CDR3 protein is CASRGLVPDTQYF. CDR3 coding DNA: TGTGCCAGCAGGGGACTAGTCCCAGATACGCAGTATTTT.